The 2 T cell receptor beta chains below all came from one sample that was sequenced in a study of shared clonotypes between healthy human individuals. Profiled with immunoSEQ multiplex PCR; TCRdb holds only in-frame clones, not every one. The data show approximately 620,000 clones, 97% seen once. Material for sequencing was naive CD4+ T cells sorted from blood. Subset: CD45RA+ positively selected. Receptors originate from a woman aged 25-40 years in good health.

The chain has TRBV18 and TRBJ2-1; possibly TRBD1 for D (6 bases). The V end was cut by 6 bases, the J end by 3 bases, with 12 bases between. Germline-derived CDR1 and CDR2 are KGHSH and LQKENI. The CDR3 totals 14 residues. The CDR3: CASSFAGDYNEQFF. In DNA, the CDR3 is TGTGCCAGCTCGTTTGCAGGGGACTACAATGAGCAGTTCTTC.

To note about this clone: Additional DNA sequences in this sample encode the identical CDR3. This chain uses TRBV27 with TRBJ1-1; 7 bases match TRBD1. CDR1 is MNHEY, CDR2 SMNVEV, per germline (reference sequence). The CDR3 covers 15 residues. V shed 1 base, J shed 1 base, and the junction held 3 bases outside the gene matches. The CDR3 DNA follows: TGTGCCAGCAGTTTATTTGGACAGGAGAACACTGAAGCTTTCTTT. Translating it yields CASSLFGQENTEAFF.